Below, one T cell receptor (beta chain) is given with its context. Its antigen remains unidentified. In the PCR, 60 Vbeta and 13 Jbeta primers were used. Produced via immunoSEQ multiplex PCR; TCRdb's table is partial and in-frame only. The table includes about 92,000 clones, about four fifths detected once. The ends lost 9 bases at V and 7 bases at J; junction bases unmatched: 9. Per germline, CDR1 LNHDA and CDR2 SQIVND (reference sequence). The CDR3 is made up of 12 amino acids. This specimen comes from a study of cytomegalovirus exposure and HLA in healthy donors. At the level of the study: Most genotyped donors, roughly 83% of about 360, had Caucasian-associated genetic ancestry. Whole-study findings and limits: Rare sequences made up most TCRs, while some public TCRs were found in many donors. The likely origin of a cluster of highly shared sequence variants was a sequencing artifact.

Healthy bone marrow donors made up the donors. The sequenced material came from PBMCs. The rearrangement joins TRBV19 to TRBJ2-7; 7 bases fit TRBD1. This sequence originates from a woman between 18 and 29 years old in good health and CMV-seropositive. The CDR3, as DNA: TGTGCCAGCCTCGACAGGGCTGGAGAGCAGTACTTC. Residues: CASLDRAGEQYF.